Listed below are T cell receptor beta chains from one sample, sequenced in a study of cytotoxic CD8 clonotypes in ibrutinib-treated CLL. Here immunoSEQ multiplex PCR was the method, and the copy in TCRdb shows in-frame clones only, minus some. Among 200,000 to 250,000 clones listed, 70% were seen once. This specimen consisted of PBMCs, obtained after 24 months of ibrutinib treatment. These receptors all stem from a human donor with chronic lymphocytic leukemia. Both conserved end residues are part of each CDR3. Fields, in order: clone size, J gene, V gene, D gene, CDR3 protein, CDR3 DNA. A D gene is named only where the DNA matches it firmly. Clone size appears in some rows only: once, few, many, or a class for an expanded clone.

>.|TRBJ1-1|TRBV28|.
CASRSPTPGVGGAFF
TGTGCCAGCAGAAGCCCAACCCCGGGGGTCGGAGGAGCTTTCTTT
>.|TRBJ1-1|TRBV6-5|.
CASSYLEAGNTEAFF
TGTGCCAGCAGTTACCTTGAAGCCGGGAACACTGAAGCTTTCTTT
>.|TRBJ2-4|TRBV7-9|.
CASSPLPNPYF
TGTGCCAGCAGCCCTTTACCTAATCCGTACTTC
>.|TRBJ2-1|TRBV2|.
CASGRLEGYNEQFF
TGTGCCAGCGGGCGACTCGAGGGATACAATGAGCAGTTCTTC
>.|TRBJ1-5|TRBV7-2|.
CASSLRGGARQPQHF
TGTGCCAGCAGCTTAAGGGGGGGGGCGAGGCAGCCCCAGCATTTT
>.|TRBJ2-1|TRBV11-1|TRBD1
CASSPTGGVQGEQFF
TGTGCCAGCAGCCCGACAGGGGGCGTCCAGGGTGAGCAGTTCTTC
>.|TRBJ2-3|TRBV30|.
CAWSSSTDTQYF
TGTGCCTGGAGTAGCTCCACAGATACGCAGTATTTT
>.|TRBJ2-5|TRBV7-2|.
CASSLVTETQYF
TGTGCCAGCAGCTTAGTTACGGAGACCCAGTACTTC
>.|TRBJ2-5|TRBV11-2|TRBD1
CASSLGSWDSGQETQYF
TGTGCCAGCAGCTTGGGGTCCTGGGACAGCGGCCAAGAGACCCAGTACTTC
>.|TRBJ2-7|TRBV6-5|.
CASSLLGEQYF
TGTGCCAGCAGCTTGCTTGGGGAGCAGTACTTC
>.|TRBJ2-3|TRBV6-5|TRBD2
CASTSGRSTDTQYF
TGTGCCAGCACTAGCGGGAGGTCCACAGATACGCAGTATTTT
>.|TRBJ1-1|TRBV7-9|.
CASSLIREAFF
TGTGCCAGCAGCTTAATCCGGGAAGCTTTCTTT
>.|TRBJ2-7|TRBV29-1|TRBD2
CSVGGSYEQYF
TGCAGCGTTGGCGGGAGTTACGAGCAGTACTTC
>.|TRBJ2-5|TRBV4-1|TRBD2
CASSQVLGTSGSGETQYF
TGCGCCAGCAGCCAGGTGTTGGGGACTAGCGGGAGTGGAGAGACCCAGTACTTC
>once|TRBJ1-5|TRBV2|.
CASSESGGSRQPQHF
TGTGCCAGCAGTGAATCCGGGGGTAGTCGTCAGCCCCAGCATTTT
>.|TRBJ1-1|TRBV19|.
CASSIRSGTSTGAFF
TGTGCCAGTAGTATAAGGAGTGGGACGTCTACGGGGGCTTTCTTT
>.|TRBJ1-4|TRBV13|.
CASSLGSGSANEKLFF
TGTGCCAGCAGCTTAGGGTCCGGGTCGGCTAATGAAAAACTGTTTTTT
>.|TRBJ1-2|TRBV7-2|TRBD1
CASVPGQGNYGYTF
TGTGCTTCCGTCCCGGGACAGGGTAACTATGGCTACACCTTC
>.|TRBJ2-1|TRBV10-3|.
CAISESFRGHYNEQFF
TGTGCCATCAGTGAGTCCTTTCGGGGACACTACAATGAGCAGTTCTTC
>.|TRBJ2-3|TRBV5-1|.
CASSLGQTFTDTQYF
TGCGCCAGCAGCTTGGGACAGACCTTCACAGATACGCAGTATTTT
>.|TRBJ2-7|TRBV28|TRBD2
CASSFQPLGRVLYF
TGTGCCAGCAGTTTCCAGCCTCTAGGGAGGGTCCTGTACTTC
>.|TRBJ2-7|TRBV27|.
CASSLPAGEQYF
TGTGCCAGCAGTTTACCCGCGGGCGAGCAGTACTTC
>.|TRBJ1-3|TRBV10-3|.
CAISPVEDTIYF
TGTGCCATCAGCCCCGTGGAGGACACCATATATTTT
>.|TRBJ2-7|TRBV15|TRBD2
CATSRRLAGEEGGQYF
TGTGCCACCAGCCGTCGACTAGCGGGAGAGGAAGGAGGGCAGTACTTC
>few|TRBJ2-5|TRBV27|.
CASSPRLRPPETQYF
TGTGCCAGCAGTCCTCGACTACGCCCCCCAGAGACCCAGTACTTC
>.|TRBJ1-4|TRBV28|TRBD1
CASSQESTGWREKLFF
TGTGCCAGCAGTCAAGAATCGACAGGGTGGCGGGAAAAACTGTTTTTT
>.|TRBJ1-5|TRBV18|.
CASSPEYSNQPQHF
TGTGCCAGCTCACCAGAATATAGCAATCAGCCCCAGCATTTT
>.|TRBJ2-3|TRBV27|.
CASSFYSTDTQYF
TGTGCCAGCAGTTTCTACAGCACAGATACGCAGTATTTT
>.|TRBJ1-1|TRBV27|.
CASSPRPVMNTEAFF
TGTGCCAGCAGTCCACGACCCGTAATGAACACTGAAGCTTTCTTT
>.|TRBJ2-7|TRBV28|TRBD2
CASSWWWLAGGSSSYEQYF
TGTGCCAGCAGCTGGTGGTGGCTAGCGGGAGGGAGTAGCTCCTACGAGCAGTACTTC
>.|TRBJ2-3|TRBV6-5|TRBD2
CASSYSSGSTDTQYF
TGTGCCAGCAGTTACTCTAGCGGGAGTACAGATACGCAGTATTTT
>.|TRBJ2-1|TRBV9|.
CASSVETRVGYNEQFF
TGTGCCAGCAGCGTAGAGACCAGGGTGGGTTACAATGAGCAGTTCTTC
>.|TRBJ1-5|TRBV19|TRBD1
CASSIADRGLNQPQHF
TGTGCCAGTAGTATAGCAGACAGGGGCCTCAATCAGCCCCAGCATTTT